This T cell receptor (beta chain) was captured in a study of T cell responses to AZD1222 COVID-19 vaccine. Study conclusions and caveats: At 160-218 and 743-854, vaccine-associated CD4 TCRs were dominant, and they spanned spike. White British ancestry dominated among donors, who included more females, and clonal diversity was possibly underestimated.

Libraries were prepared by immunoSEQ multiplex PCR; TCRdb keeps only in-frame clonotypes and omits some of them. The sample includes about 96,000 clones, approximately 87% of them seen just once. About this clone itself: The antigen is not known.

This receptor was taken from an adult in good health. The sample was peripheral blood, taken on day 0 of AZD1222 vaccination.

The CDR3 nucleotides read TGCGCCAGCAGCCAAGAAGTCGGGAGGGGCACAGATACGCAGTATTTT. This codes for CASSQEVGRGTDTQYF. The J gene is TRBJ2-3, the V gene TRBV4-3; the match to TRBD2 covers 8 bases. This CDR3 has 16 residues. V shed 0 bases, J shed 1 base, and the junction held 3 bases outside the gene matches. Germline assignment: CDR1 LGHNA and CDR2 YSLEER.